This T cell receptor (beta chain) was retrieved from a study of OX40 agonist ivuxolimab in advanced cancers. Study-wide results and caveats: By week 6 at 0.1 to 3.0 mg/kg, blood CD4+ and CD8+ T cells had expanded clonally. What antigens the expanded peripheral T cells recognized was never established. Relative to CD4+, CD8+ T cells held more expanded clones on average.

Points on this clone: What it binds is not known.

Autoimmune disease history or systemic immunosuppression led to patients being barred. Clones were sequenced by immunoSEQ multiplex PCR, and TCRdb holds only the in-frame ones, with some missing. The sample shows 87,000 or so clones, roughly 88% of them seen only once. The CDR3 runs 12 residues. Looked up from germline, CDR1 is SGHNT and CDR2 is YENEEA. V was pared by 5 bases and J by 3 bases, with 7 bases between. The origin of this receptor is an adult with an advanced solid tumor such as melanoma, head and neck, liver or kidney cancer. The material sequenced was CD4+ or CD8+ T cells sorted from blood, taken in a trial of the OX40 agonist ivuxolimab. The V call is TRBV11-3, the J call TRBJ2-5, with TRBD1 as a possible D gene (5 bases). The DNA for the CDR3 is TGTGCCAGCAGCAAAGGGGAAGAGACCCAGTACTTC. Translating gives CASSKGEETQYF.